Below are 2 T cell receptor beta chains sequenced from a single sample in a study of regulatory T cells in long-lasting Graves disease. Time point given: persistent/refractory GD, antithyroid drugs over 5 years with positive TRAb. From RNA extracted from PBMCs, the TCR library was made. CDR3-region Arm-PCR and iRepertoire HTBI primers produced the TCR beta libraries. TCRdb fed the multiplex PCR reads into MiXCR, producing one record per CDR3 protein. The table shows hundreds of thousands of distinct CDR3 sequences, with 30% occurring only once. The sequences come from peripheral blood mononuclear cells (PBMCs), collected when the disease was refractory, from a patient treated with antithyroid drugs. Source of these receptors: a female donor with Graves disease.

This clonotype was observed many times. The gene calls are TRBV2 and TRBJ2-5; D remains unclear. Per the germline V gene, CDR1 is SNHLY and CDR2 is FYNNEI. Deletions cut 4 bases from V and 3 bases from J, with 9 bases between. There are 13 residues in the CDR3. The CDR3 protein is CASSVFQEETQYF. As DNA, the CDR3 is TGTGCCAGCAGTGTTTTCCAGGAAGAGACCCAGTACTTC. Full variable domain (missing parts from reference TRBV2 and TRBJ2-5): EPEVTQTPSHQVTQMGQEVILRCVPISNHLYFYWYRQILGQKVEFLVSFYNNEISEKSEIFDDQFSVERPDGSNFTLKIRSTKLEDSAMYFCASSVFQEETQYFGPGTRLLVL.

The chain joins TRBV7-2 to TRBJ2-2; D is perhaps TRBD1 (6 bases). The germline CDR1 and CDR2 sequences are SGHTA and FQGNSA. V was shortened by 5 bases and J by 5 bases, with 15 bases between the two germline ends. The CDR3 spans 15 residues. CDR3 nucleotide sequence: TGTGCCAGCAGCCTGGGGGCGAGGTGGACCGGGGAGCTGTTTTTT. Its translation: CASSLGARWTGELFF.